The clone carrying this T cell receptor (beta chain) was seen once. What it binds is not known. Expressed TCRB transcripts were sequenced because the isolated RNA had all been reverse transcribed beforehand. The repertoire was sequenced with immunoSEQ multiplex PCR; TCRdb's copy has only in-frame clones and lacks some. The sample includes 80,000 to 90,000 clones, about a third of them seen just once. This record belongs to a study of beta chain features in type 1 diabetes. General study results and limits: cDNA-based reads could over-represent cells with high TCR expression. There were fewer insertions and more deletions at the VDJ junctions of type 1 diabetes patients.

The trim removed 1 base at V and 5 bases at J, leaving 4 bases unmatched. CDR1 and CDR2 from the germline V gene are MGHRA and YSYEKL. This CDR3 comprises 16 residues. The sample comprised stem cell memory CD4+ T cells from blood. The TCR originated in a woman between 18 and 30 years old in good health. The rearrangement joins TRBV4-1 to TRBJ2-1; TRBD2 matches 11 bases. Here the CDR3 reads CASSQVTSGRDNEQFF. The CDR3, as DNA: TGCGCCAGCAGCCAAGTCACTAGCGGGAGAGACAATGAGCAGTTCTTC.